This is a list of T cell receptor beta chains from one sample in a study of shared clonotypes between healthy human individuals. Clones were read by immunoSEQ multiplex PCR, and TCRdb kept only the in-frame ones, dropping some. The sample consists of 2,500,000 or so clones, 80% to 95% of them appearing once. The specimen sequenced was naive CD4+ T cells from PBMCs. The source of these receptors is a man between 18 and 29 years old in good health. Some clones in this sample may be carry-over from other donors' samples. Each CDR3 is given with its conserved first and last residue. The D gene is left open where the match is weak. A row's size may be missing; if present it is once, few, many or a size class.

v_gene	abundance	j_gene	d_gene	CDR3nt	CDR3aa
TRBV5-8	NA	TRBJ1-1	TRBD1	TGTGCCAGCAGCTTGGAGTCAGGGGGAAGCACTGAAGCTTTCTTT	CASSLESGGSTEAFF
TRBV28	NA	TRBJ2-7	TRBD2	TGTGCCAGCAGTACTAGCGGGATCTCCTCCTACGAGCAGTACTTC	CASSTSGISSYEQYF
TRBV19	once	TRBJ2-2	NA	TGTGCCAGTAGTATAGATCCCGGGGAGCTGTTTTTT	CASSIDPGELFF
TRBV5-1	NA	TRBJ1-1	NA	TGCGCCAGCAGCTTTCGGGTGTTGAACACTGAAGCTTTCTTT	CASSFRVLNTEAFF
TRBV10-3	NA	TRBJ2-1	NA	TGTGCCATCAGTGAATATAGAGATGAGCAGTTCTTC	CAISEYRDEQFF
TRBV5-1	once	TRBJ2-1	NA	TGCGCCAGCAGCTTGGGAGTTAGCGGTAACAATGAGCAGTTCTTC	CASSLGVSGNNEQFF
TRBV7-9	NA	TRBJ2-5	NA	TGTGCCAGCAGCTTAATAGGGGTTCCGGGCCTCCAAGAGACCCAGTACTTC	CASSLIGVPGLQETQYF
TRBV11-2	NA	TRBJ2-7	NA	TGTGCCAGCAGCTTAGTGGCTCAAGGCGAGCAGTACTTC	CASSLVAQGEQYF
TRBV7-9	NA	TRBJ2-3	NA	TGTGCCAGCAGCTTATCCGCTTACACAGATACGCAGTATTTT	CASSLSAYTDTQYF
TRBV18	NA	TRBJ2-3	NA	TGTGCCAGCTCACCAATTGAAGGGTTCGTCACAGATACGCAGTATTTT	CASSPIEGFVTDTQYF
TRBV6-5	NA	TRBJ2-7	TRBD2	TGTGCCAGCAGTTACGGGGCTAGCGGGAGATCTTACGAGCAGTACTTC	CASSYGASGRSYEQYF
TRBV5-8	NA	TRBJ2-1	TRBD2	TGTGCCAGCAGTGTTAGCGGGAGTGACAATGAGCAGTTCTTC	CASSVSGSDNEQFF
TRBV7-9	once	TRBJ1-3	NA	TGTGCCAGCAGCTTTTGGGGCCTCTCTGGAAACACCATATATTTT	CASSFWGLSGNTIYF
TRBV9	NA	TRBJ2-1	NA	TGTGCCAGCAGCCCTGGAGAGCACCCGCAGTTCTTC	CASSPGEHPQFF
TRBV18	NA	TRBJ1-1	NA	TGTGCCAGCTCACCGACAGGCATGAACACTGAAGCTTTCTTT	CASSPTGMNTEAFF
TRBV11-2	NA	TRBJ2-5	NA	TGTGCCAGCAGCTTAGATCGGCTAGCGCCTTCTGGGACGACCCAGTACTTC	CASSLDRLAPSGTTQYF
TRBV18	NA	TRBJ2-7	NA	TGTGCCAGCTCACCCCGGTCCCCCCGTGGGGAGCAGTACTTC	CASSPRSPRGEQYF
TRBV7-9	NA	TRBJ2-1	TRBD2	TGTGCCAGCAGCTTCTTACCCTCGACTAGCGGGACTAATGAGCAGTTCTTC	CASSFLPSTSGTNEQFF
TRBV5-1	NA	TRBJ2-5	NA	TGCGCCAGCAGCCAGATATGGGCAGGGCGGGAGACCCAGTACTTC	CASSQIWAGRETQYF
TRBV21-1	NA	TRBJ1-1	NA	TGTGCCAGCACCTACAGGGACAGGGCAACTGAAGCTTTCTTT	CASTYRDRATEAFF
TRBV18	NA	TRBJ2-2	TRBD1	TGTGCCAGCTCACCCCGGACAGGGACGAACACCGGGGAGCTGTTTTTT	CASSPRTGTNTGELFF
TRBV5-6	NA	TRBJ1-2	TRBD1	TGTGCCAGCAGCTTTAGACAGGGAGGAACCAGAAACTATGGCTACACCTTC	CASSFRQGGTRNYGYTF
TRBV7-6	NA	TRBJ2-3	NA	TGTGCCAGCAGCTTAGTGGTGGTTGAGCGGATGGTCACAGATACGCAGTATTTT	CASSLVVVERMVTDTQYF
TRBV18	NA	TRBJ2-7	TRBD1	TGTGCCAGCTCAAAGACAGGGGGGAGCTCCTACGAGCAGTACTTC	CASSKTGGSSYEQYF
TRBV6-5	NA	TRBJ1-1	NA	TGTGCCAGCAGCTTTACAACAGGGGAAGCTTTCTTT	CASSFTTGEAFF
TRBV20-1	NA	TRBJ1-2	NA	TGCAGTGCCAGGGACAACTATGGCTACACCTTC	CSARDNYGYTF
TRBV4-2	once	TRBJ2-1	TRBD2	TGTGCCAGCAGCCGGGGACTAGCGGGAGAGGCGCATGAGCAGTTCTTC	CASSRGLAGEAHEQFF
TRBV5-4	NA	TRBJ2-3	TRBD1	TGTGCCAGCACCTCAGGCCGGGACAGGGGTACAGATACGCAGTATTTT	CASTSGRDRGTDTQYF
TRBV30	NA	TRBJ2-7	NA	TGTGCCTGGAGTAATCCGGTCGAGCAGTACTTC	CAWSNPVEQYF
TRBV5-1	NA	TRBJ2-7	NA	TGCGCCAGCAGCAGCGACTCAGGCAGCTACGAGCAGTACTTC	CASSSDSGSYEQYF
TRBV7-4	NA	TRBJ1-4	NA	TGTGCCAGCAGGTCCGGGGCAACTAATGAAAAACTGTTTTTT	CASRSGATNEKLFF
TRBV30	NA	TRBJ1-6	TRBD1	TGTGCCTGGAGTGTAAAGGGACAGGGCGCCTCACCCCTCCACTTT	CAWSVKGQGASPLHF
TRBV7-8	NA	TRBJ1-1	NA	TGTGCCAGCAGCTTAGGAGGAGAGAACACTGAAGCTTTCTTT	CASSLGGENTEAFF
TRBV19	NA	TRBJ2-7	NA	TGTGCCAGTACGGGCGAGAACTCCTACGAGCAGTACTTC	CASTGENSYEQYF
TRBV5-1	NA	TRBJ1-5	NA	TGCGCCAGCAGCTTGGAAACTAATCAGCCCCAGCATTTT	CASSLETNQPQHF
TRBV4-1	NA	TRBJ2-1	TRBD2	TGCGCCAGCAGCCAAGCTCCCAAGGGACTAGCCGAGCAGTTCTTC	CASSQAPKGLAEQFF
TRBV6-1	NA	TRBJ1-5	NA	TGTGCCAGCAGTGAACGAGGAAGCTATAGCAATCAGCCCCAGCATTTT	CASSERGSYSNQPQHF
TRBV19	once	TRBJ1-3	NA	TGTGCCAGCCCGGCGAACTCTGGAAACACCATATATTTT	CASPANSGNTIYF
TRBV5-1	NA	TRBJ2-7	TRBD1	TGCGCCAGCAGCCCAGCCTCGTTACGGGACAGGGGATACGAGCAGTACTTC	CASSPASLRDRGYEQYF
TRBV27	NA	TRBJ2-1	TRBD2	TGTGCCAGCAGTTCCAAAATACTAGCGGGAGCAAGCAATGAGCAGTTCTTC	CASSSKILAGASNEQFF
TRBV28	NA	TRBJ1-1	NA	TGTGCCAGCAGTTTTATAGGATTTTGGGGTACTGAAGCTTTCTTT	CASSFIGFWGTEAFF
TRBV6-1	NA	TRBJ2-1	NA	TGTGCCAGCAAGCGGGCGGGTGGGTTCAATGAGCAGTTCTTC	CASKRAGGFNEQFF
TRBV7-2	NA	TRBJ1-4	TRBD1	TGTGCCAGCAGCCCGACAGGGGCAGATGAAAAACTGTTTTTT	CASSPTGADEKLFF
TRBV28	NA	TRBJ1-2	TRBD1	TGTGCCAGCAGTTTATTGGGGACAGGGGGCGAGGGCACCTTC	CASSLLGTGGEGTF
TRBV7-2	NA	TRBJ2-7	TRBD1	TGTGCCAGCAGCCAAGACAGGGGATCACTCTACGAGCAGTACTTC	CASSQDRGSLYEQYF
TRBV6-1	NA	TRBJ2-1	TRBD2	TGTGCCAGCACCCCCCCGGGGACTATGGGGAATGAGCAGTTCTTC	CASTPPGTMGNEQFF
TRBV7-2	NA	TRBJ2-7	NA	TGTGCCAGCAGCTCAGGGGGAGGATACTACGAGCAGTACTTC	CASSSGGGYYEQYF
TRBV10-1	NA	TRBJ1-1	NA	TGCGCCAGCAGTGAGGGGGGTTCGAACACTGAAGCTTTCTTT	CASSEGGSNTEAFF
TRBV7-9	NA	TRBJ2-1	NA	TGTGCCAGCAGCCCCCACCCCAGGAGCTCCTACAATGAGCAGTTCTTC	CASSPHPRSSYNEQFF
TRBV7-2	NA	TRBJ2-7	NA	TGTGCCAGCAGAAAAAACCAGGGTCCCTACGAGCAGTACTTC	CASRKNQGPYEQYF
TRBV19	NA	TRBJ2-4	TRBD2	TGTGCCAGTAGTATAGGACTAGCGCCCCTTCCGCAGCGTACCAAAAACATTCAGTACTTC	CASSIGLAPLPQRTKNIQYF
TRBV15	NA	TRBJ2-2	NA	TGTGCCACCCGGGCAGGGAACACCGGGGAGCTGTTTTTT	CATRAGNTGELFF
TRBV9	NA	TRBJ1-5	NA	TGTGCCAGCAGCGGGGGCGGAGGAGACAATCAGCCCCAGCATTTT	CASSGGGGDNQPQHF